This T cell receptor (beta chain) came from a study of blood T cells in healthy people across ages. CDR3 size: 17 residues. Germline CDR1 reads SGHDN; CDR2 reads FVKESK. The V gene end was trimmed by 3 bases and the J gene end by 5 bases; junction bases not matched to a gene: 15. Combining a sample-barcoded 5' primer with a J-beta primer mix, a second PCR ran for 7 to 11 cycles. A single record per CDR3 protein comes from TCRdb applying MiXCR to the 5' RACE reads. The sample holds 1.5 million to 1.8 million distinct CDR3 sequences, approximately 43% seen once. This clonotype was observed a single time.

The TCR was taken from a young woman in good health. The chain combines TRBV14 with TRBJ2-5; 7 bases are shared with TRBD2. Sequenced input: blood. Here the CDR3 DNA reads TGTGCCAGCAGCCAGTTTGCCTCTAGCGGCTCTGGCGAGACCCAGTACTTC. It specifies CASSQFASSGSGETQYF. Supplemented by reference TRBV14 and TRBJ2-5, the full variable domain reads EAGVTQFPSHSVIEKGQTVTLRCDPISGHDNLYWYRRVMGKEIKFLLHFVKESKQDESGMPNNRFLAERTGGTYSTLKVQPAELEDSGVYFCASSQFASSGSGETQYFGPGTRLLVL.